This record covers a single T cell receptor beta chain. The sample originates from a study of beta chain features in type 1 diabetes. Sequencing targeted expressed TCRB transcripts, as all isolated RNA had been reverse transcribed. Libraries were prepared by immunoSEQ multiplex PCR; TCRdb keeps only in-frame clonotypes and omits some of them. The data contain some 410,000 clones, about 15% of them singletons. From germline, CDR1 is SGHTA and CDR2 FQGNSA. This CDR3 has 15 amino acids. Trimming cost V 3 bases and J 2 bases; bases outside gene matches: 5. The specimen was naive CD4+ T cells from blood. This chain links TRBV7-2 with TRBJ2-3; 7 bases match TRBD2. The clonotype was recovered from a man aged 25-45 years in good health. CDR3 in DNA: TGTGCCAGCAGCTTTCGGGAGGAACTCACAGATACGCAGTATTTT. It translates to CASSFREELTDTQYF. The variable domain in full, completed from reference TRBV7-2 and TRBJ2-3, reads GAGVSQSPSNKVTEKGKDVELRCDPISGHTALYWYRQSLGQGLEFLIYFQGNSAPDKSGLPSDRFSAERTGGSVSTLTIQRTQQEDSAVYLCASSFREELTDTQYFGPGTRLTVL.